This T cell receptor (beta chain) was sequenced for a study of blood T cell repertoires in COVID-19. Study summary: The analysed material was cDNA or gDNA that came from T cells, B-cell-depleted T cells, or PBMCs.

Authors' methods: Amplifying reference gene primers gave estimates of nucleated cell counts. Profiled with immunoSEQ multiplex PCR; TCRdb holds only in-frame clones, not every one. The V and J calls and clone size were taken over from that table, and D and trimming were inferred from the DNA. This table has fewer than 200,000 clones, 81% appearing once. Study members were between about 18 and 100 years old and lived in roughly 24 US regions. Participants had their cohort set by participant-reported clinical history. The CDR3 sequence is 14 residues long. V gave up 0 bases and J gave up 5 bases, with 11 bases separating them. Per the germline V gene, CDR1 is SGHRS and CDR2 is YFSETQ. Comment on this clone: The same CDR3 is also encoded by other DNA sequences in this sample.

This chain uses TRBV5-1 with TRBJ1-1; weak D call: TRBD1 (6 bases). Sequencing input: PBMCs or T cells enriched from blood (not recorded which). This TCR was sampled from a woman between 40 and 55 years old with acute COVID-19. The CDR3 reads CASSLGGGGTEAFF. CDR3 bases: TGCGCCAGCAGCTTGGGAGGGGGTGGAACTGAAGCTTTCTTT.